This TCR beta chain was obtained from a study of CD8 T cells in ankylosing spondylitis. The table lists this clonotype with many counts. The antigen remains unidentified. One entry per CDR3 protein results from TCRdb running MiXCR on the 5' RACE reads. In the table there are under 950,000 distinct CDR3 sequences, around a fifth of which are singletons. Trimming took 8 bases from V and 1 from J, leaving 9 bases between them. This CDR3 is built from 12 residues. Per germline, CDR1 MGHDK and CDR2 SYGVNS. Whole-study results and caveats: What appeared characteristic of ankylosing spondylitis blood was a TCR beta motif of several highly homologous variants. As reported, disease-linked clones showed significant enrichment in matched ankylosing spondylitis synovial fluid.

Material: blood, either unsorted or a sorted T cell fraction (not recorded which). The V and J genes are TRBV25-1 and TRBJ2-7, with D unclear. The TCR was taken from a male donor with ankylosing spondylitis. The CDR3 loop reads CASGQPSYEQYF. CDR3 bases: TGTGCCAGCGGGCAACCGTCCTACGAGCAGTACTTC.